These 27 T cell receptor beta chains were all obtained from the same sample, sequenced in a study of T-cell reconstitution after alpha-beta-depleted transplantation in children. The library targeted TCRbeta and was prepared with unique molecular identifiers. MiXCR, applied by TCRdb to the PCR reads, yields one record per CDR3 protein. The table shows just over 950,000 distinct CDR3 sequences, with about 30% occurring only once. Sequencing used PBMCs, mostly from graft donor cells, obtained 360 days after TCRalphabeta/CD19-depleted stem cell transplant. These receptors all stem from a boy younger than two who had a stem cell transplant for SCID, so the T cells may come from the graft donor.

The rearrangement links TRBV12-3 or TRBV12-4 to TRBJ2-7; D gene ambiguous. V was pared by 2 bases and J by 13 bases, with 12 bases between. The CDR3 runs to 11 residues. The CDR3 here is CASSLSGKQYF. As DNA, the CDR3 is TGTGCCAGCAGTTTAAGTGGGAAACAATACTTC.

The gene calls are TRBV5-1 and TRBJ2-7; tentative D call: TRBD2 (6 bases). The length of the CDR3 is 14 residues. Trimming pared 0 bases from V and 3 bases from J, leaving 10 bases between. In germline, CDR1 is SGHRS, CDR2 YFSETQ. This CDR3 reads CASSLGGEDYEQYF. The DNA for the CDR3 is TGCGCCAGCAGCTTGGGGGGGGAGGACTACGAGCAGTACTTC.

The chain combines TRBV7-2 with TRBJ2-1; D is possibly TRBD2 (7 bases). Per the germline V gene, CDR1 is SGHTA and CDR2 is FQGNSA. V lost 1 base and J lost 9, with 19 bases in between. The CDR3 is made up of 16 amino acids. As DNA, the CDR3 is TGTGCCAGCAGCTTAGTTGGGGGGGCCCCTGTGGGTGAGCAGTTCTTC. Translation gives CASSLVGGAPVGEQFF.

This sequence joins TRBV4-3 and TRBJ2-3; no clear D gene. The CDR3 consists of 16 residues. The V end was cut by 4 bases, the J end by 0 bases, with 14 bases between. In germline, CDR1 is LGHNA, CDR2 YSLEER. The CDR3 region is CASSRSWDTSTDTQYF. The CDR3 DNA is TGCGCCAGCAGCCGCTCCTGGGATACGAGCACAGATACGCAGTATTTT.

The rearrangement links TRBV5-5 to TRBJ2-3; 14 bases are shared with TRBD2. Germline values: CDR1 SGHKS, CDR2 YYEKEE (reference sequence). The CDR3 totals 17 residues. V gave up 4 bases and J gave up 4 bases; unmatched junction bases: 8. CDR3 DNA sequence: TGTGCCAGCAGCCCCCGACTAGCGGGGGGGGTGCCAGATACGCAGTATTTT. Translation gives CASSPRLAGGVPDTQYF.

This clonotype was seen only a few times. The chain recombines TRBV29-1 with TRBJ2-5; D gene unclear. The V end lost 1 base, the J end lost 2 bases, and 20 bases lay between the germline ends. The germline gives CDR1 SQVTM, CDR2 ANQGSEA. The CDR3 totals 17 residues. CDR3 residues: CSVEGPLTGPAQETQYF. The CDR3 coding sequence is TGCAGCGTTGAAGGGCCGTTAACCGGGCCAGCACAAGAGACCCAGTACTTC. Full variable domain (missing parts from reference TRBV29-1 and TRBJ2-5): SAVISQKPSRDICQRGTSLTIQCQVDSQVTMMFWYRQQPGQSLTLIATANQGSEATYESGFVIDKFPISRPNLTFSTLTVSNMSPEDSSIYLCSVEGPLTGPAQETQYFGPGTRLLVL.

V is TRBV20-1 and J is TRBJ2-7, with D perhaps TRBD1 (6 bases). The CDR3 is 13 residues long. Trimming removed 5 bases at V and 2 bases at J, with 13 bases between. Germline assignment: CDR1 DFQATT and CDR2 SNEGSKA (reference sequence). The CDR3 DNA sequence: TGCAGTGCTCCAGGGGACGGACCCTACGAGCAGTACTTC. Its translation is CSAPGDGPYEQYF.

CDR3 amino acids: CASRTIGTGTYEQYF. In DNA, the CDR3 is TGTGCCAGCAGGACTATCGGGACAGGGACCTACGAGCAGTACTTC. This chain uses TRBV6-2 or TRBV6-3 with TRBJ2-7, with 9 bases identical to TRBD1. The V and J ends lost 6 bases and 2 bases, in that order; junction bases with no gene match: 8. This CDR3 has 15 residues. Germline V lookup: CDR1 MNHEY, CDR2 SVGEGT.

This chain links TRBV5-1 with TRBJ1-1, with 9 bases lining up with TRBD1. V lost 4 bases, J lost 0 bases, and 16 bases stayed unmatched. The CDR3 consists of 19 residues. CDR1 is SGHRS, CDR2 YFSETQ, per germline. DNA of the CDR3: TGCGCCAGCAGCCTCTTCCGTTACAGGGGGCCGGGAGTGAACACTGAAGCTTTCTTT. Translating it yields CASSLFRYRGPGVNTEAFF.

V usage is TRBV10-3 and J usage is TRBJ2-2; maybe TRBD1 (6 bases). Germline V gene data show CDR1 as ENHRY and CDR2 as SYGVKD. This CDR3 contains 16 residues. V shed 3 bases and J shed 1 base, with 12 bases lying between them. The CDR3 loop reads CAISDFGTRNTGELFF. The CDR3 DNA reads TGTGCCATCAGTGACTTTGGGACAAGGAACACCGGGGAGCTGTTTTTT.

On this clonotype: A read error may account for a junction end that differs from germline. The rearrangement uses TRBV15 and TRBJ2-7; D remains ambiguous. The germline V gene encodes CDR1 LNHNV and CDR2 YYDKDF (reference sequence). The CDR3 runs 13 residues. CDR3 bases: TGTGCCACCGGCAGGAGTTCGTCCTACGAGCAGTACTTC. It translates to CATGRSSSYEQYF.

This clonotype was counted at least ten times. This chain links TRBV25-1 with TRBJ2-5; D unresolved. The germline gives CDR1 MGHDK, CDR2 SYGVNS. This CDR3 has 17 amino acids. Trimming pared 2 bases from V and 2 bases from J, leaving 18 bases between. This CDR3 is CASSETGRAILQETQYF. In DNA, the CDR3 is TGTGCCAGCAGTGAAACGGGCAGAGCAATCCTTCAAGAGACCCAGTACTTC.

This chain connects TRBV2 to TRBJ2-1, with TRBD2 matching 8 bases. V dropped 6 bases and J dropped 11; count of bases not matched to a gene: 15. This CDR3 region has 15 residues. Germline V CDR1 and CDR2: SNHLY, FYNNEI. The CDR3 DNA sequence: TGTGCCAGCAGACCCAAAGGGGCTAGCGGGTGGCAGCAGTTCTTC. This gives the protein CASRPKGASGWQQFF. The whole variable domain, remainder taken from reference TRBV2 and TRBJ2-1, is EPEVTQTPSHQVTQMGQEVILRCVPISNHLYFYWYRQILGQKVEFLVSFYNNEISEKSEIFDDQFSVERPDGSNFTLKIRSTKLEDSAMYFCASRPKGASGWQQFFGPGTRLTVL.

This chain uses TRBV25-1 with TRBJ2-1; D gene unclear. This CDR3 has 13 amino acids. CDR1 is MGHDK, CDR2 SYGVNS, per germline. The V and J ends lost 0 bases and 6 bases respectively, with 6 bases between them. The CDR3 spells CASSEYNGNEQFF. The DNA for the CDR3 is TGTGCCAGCAGTGAATATAACGGCAATGAGCAGTTCTTC.

The table lists this clonotype with a count of one. The gene calls are TRBV7-3 and TRBJ2-3, with D possibly called TRBD1 or TRBD2 (6 bases each). Germline CDR1 and CDR2: SGHTA and FQGTGA. The V gene lost 2 bases and the J gene lost 10 bases, with 16 bases spanning the gap. The CDR3 runs to 14 residues. The CDR3 region has the DNA TGTGCCAGCAGCTTATTTCCCGGGGGACATCCGCAGTATTTT. It codes for CASSLFPGGHPQYF.

CDR3 sequence reads: CASSQDNSYEQFF. CDR3 nucleotides: TGTGCCAGCAGCCAAGATAATTCGTATGAGCAGTTCTTC. The chain employs TRBV4-2 and TRBJ2-1; D is ambiguous. V lost 0 bases, J lost 8 bases, and 8 bases lay in between. The CDR3 contains 13 residues. Germline CDR1 reads LGHNA; CDR2 reads YNFKEQ.

In DNA, the CDR3 is TGCGCCAGCACCTATAGCGGGGGCCTGAACACCGGGGAGCTGTTTTTT. It yields the protein CASTYSGGLNTGELFF. The chain carries TRBV5-1 and TRBJ2-2; TRBD2 agrees at 9 bases. The CDR3 runs 16 residues. The germline CDR1 and CDR2 sequences are SGHRS and YFSETQ. V was pared by 6 bases and J by 1 base, with 7 bases of the junction left unmatched.

Only one count was recorded for this clonotype. V is TRBV7-2 and J is TRBJ2-7; 7 nucleotides agree with TRBD1. The trim removed 5 bases at V and 4 bases at J, leaving 5 bases unmatched. CDR3 length: 13 amino acids. CDR1 and CDR2 from the germline V gene are SGHTA and FQGNSA. This CDR3 is CASSARDRYEQYF. In DNA form, the CDR3 reads TGTGCCAGCAGCGCCCGGGACAGATACGAGCAGTACTTC.

CDR3 nucleotides: TGTGCCACCAGTGACCCCGGTCCTACCGAATACGAGCAGTACTTC. Translating it yields CATSDPGPTEYEQYF. This chain uses TRBV24-1 with TRBJ2-7; no firm D call. The CDR3 loop spans 15 amino acids. V lost 4 bases, J lost 4 bases, and 16 bases lay in between. Germline V lookup: CDR1 KGHDR, CDR2 SFDVKD.

V is TRBV6-1 and J is TRBJ2-2; 12 bases map to TRBD1. J lost 4 bases, V lost 6 bases, and 12 bases had no gene match. The CDR3 length is 18 residues. Germline V lookup: CDR1 MNHNS, CDR2 SASEGT. DNA of the CDR3: TGTGCCAGCAGAACCGGGACAGGGGGCTATTGGGTCACCGGGGAGCTGTTTTTT. Protein product: CASRTGTGGYWVTGELFF.

The genes are TRBV3-1 and TRBJ2-2; no clear D gene. The germline V gene encodes CDR1 LGHDT and CDR2 YNNKEL (reference sequence). V was trimmed by 4 bases and J by 4 bases, leaving 13 bases between them. The CDR3 runs 15 residues. The CDR3, as DNA: TGTGCCAGCAGCCGGACCCTCTGGGGCACCGGGGAGCTGTTTTTT. Protein product: CASSRTLWGTGELFF.

This clonotype was seen once. The chain joins TRBV7-9 to TRBJ2-1; TRBD2 matches at 11 bases. Germline CDR1 is SEHNR and CDR2 is FQNEAQ (reference sequence). The J segment lost 9 bases and the V segment lost 5 bases, leaving 12 bases of the junction unmatched. This CDR3 comprises 16 residues. The CDR3 loop is CASSPTRTSGGVEQFF. The CDR3 DNA follows: TGTGCCAGCAGCCCTACCCGAACTAGCGGGGGAGTTGAGCAGTTCTTC.

This rearrangement joins TRBV5-5 to TRBJ2-7, with D possibly matching TRBD2 (5 bases). The ends were cut back, 0 bases at V and 7 bases at J, with 14 bases in the middle. The CDR3 consists of 14 residues. Germline loops: CDR1 SGHKS, CDR2 YYEKEE (reference sequence). The DNA for the CDR3 is TGTGCCAGCAGCTTGGGCGGGCAGCCCCTAGAGCAGTACTTC. It is translated as CASSLGGQPLEQYF.

V is TRBV6-5 and J is TRBJ1-1, with D possibly TRBD1 on 5 matching bases. V lost 1 base and J 2 bases, leaving 8 bases between the germline ends. CDR1 MNHEY and CDR2 SVGAGI come from the germline V gene. This CDR3 has 14 residues. Written as DNA, the CDR3 is TGTGCCAGCAGTTACTACGGACAAAACACTGAAGCTTTCTTT. This gives the protein CASSYYGQNTEAFF.

There are a few counts of this clonotype. The V call is TRBV5-1, the J call TRBJ2-7, with unresolved D. V was trimmed by 4 bases and J by 2 bases, leaving 13 bases between them. The CDR3 sequence is 14 residues long. The germline V gene encodes CDR1 SGHRS and CDR2 YFSETQ. The DNA for the CDR3 is TGCGCCAGCAGCCCTTGGGGTACAGCCTACGAGCAGTACTTC. Translated: CASSPWGTAYEQYF.

The V gene is TRBV2, the J gene TRBJ1-4; 9 bases fit TRBD1. The CDR3 extends over 17 amino acids. Germline values: CDR1 SNHLY, CDR2 FYNNEI. V was pared by 6 bases and J by 5 bases, with 13 bases of the junction left unmatched. The CDR3 bases are TGTGCCAGCAGCCGAGCGGACTCGGACAGGGGAAATGAAAAACTGTTTTTT. As protein: CASSRADSDRGNEKLFF.

This clonotype has just a few counts. J is TRBJ1-5 and V is TRBV12-3 or TRBV12-4, with D uncertain. Trimming left V 3 bases short and J 6 bases short, with 9 bases between. This CDR3 has 13 residues. The CDR3 bases are TGTGCCAGCAGTTTGACCGTTCCTCAGCCCCAGCATTTT. Protein product: CASSLTVPQPQHF.